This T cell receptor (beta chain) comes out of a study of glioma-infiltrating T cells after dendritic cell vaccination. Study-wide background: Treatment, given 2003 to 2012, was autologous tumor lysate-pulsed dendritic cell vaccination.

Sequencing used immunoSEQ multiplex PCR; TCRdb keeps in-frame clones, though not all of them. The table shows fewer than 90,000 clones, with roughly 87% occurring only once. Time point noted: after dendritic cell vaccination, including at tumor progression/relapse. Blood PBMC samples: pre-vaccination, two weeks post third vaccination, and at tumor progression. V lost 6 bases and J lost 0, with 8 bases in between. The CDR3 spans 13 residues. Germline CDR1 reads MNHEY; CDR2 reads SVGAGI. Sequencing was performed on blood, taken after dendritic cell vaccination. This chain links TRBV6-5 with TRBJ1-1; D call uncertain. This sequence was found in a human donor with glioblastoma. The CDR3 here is CASSQQMNTEAFF. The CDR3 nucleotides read TGTGCCAGCAGCCAACAGATGAACACTGAAGCTTTCTTT.